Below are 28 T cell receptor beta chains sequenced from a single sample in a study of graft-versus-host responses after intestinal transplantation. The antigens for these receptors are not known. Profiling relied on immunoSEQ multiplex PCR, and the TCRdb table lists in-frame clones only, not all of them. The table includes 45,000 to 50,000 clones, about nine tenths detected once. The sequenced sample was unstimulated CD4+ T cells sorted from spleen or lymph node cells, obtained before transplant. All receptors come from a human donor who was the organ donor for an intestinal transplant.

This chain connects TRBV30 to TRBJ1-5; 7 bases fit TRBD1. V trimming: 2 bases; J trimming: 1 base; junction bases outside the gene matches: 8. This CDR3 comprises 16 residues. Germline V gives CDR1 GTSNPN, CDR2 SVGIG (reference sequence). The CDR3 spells CAWSPAYRGSNQPQHF. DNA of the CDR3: TGTGCCTGGAGTCCGGCGTACAGGGGCAGCAATCAGCCCCAGCATTTT. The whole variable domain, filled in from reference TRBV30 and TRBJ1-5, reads SQTIHQWPATLVQPVGSPLSLECTVEGTSNPNLYWYRQAAGRGLQLLFYSVGIGQISSEVPQNLSASRPQDRQFILSSKKLLLSDSGFYLCAWSPAYRGSNQPQHFGDGTRLSIL.

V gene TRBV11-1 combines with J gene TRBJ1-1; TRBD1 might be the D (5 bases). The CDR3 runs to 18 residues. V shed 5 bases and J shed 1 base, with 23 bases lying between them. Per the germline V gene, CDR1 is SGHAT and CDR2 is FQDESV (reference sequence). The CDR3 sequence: CASSPSWGHSWGNTEAFF. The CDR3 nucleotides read TGTGCCAGCAGCCCCTCGTGGGGCCACTCTTGGGGGAACACTGAAGCTTTCTTT.

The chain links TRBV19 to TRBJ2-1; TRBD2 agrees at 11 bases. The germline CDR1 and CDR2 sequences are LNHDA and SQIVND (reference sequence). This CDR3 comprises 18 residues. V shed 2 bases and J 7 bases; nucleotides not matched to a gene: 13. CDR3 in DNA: TGTGCCAGTAGTATAATAGCGGGAGGGCCTCGCACAATTAATGAGCAGTTCTTC. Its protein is CASSIIAGGPRTINEQFF.

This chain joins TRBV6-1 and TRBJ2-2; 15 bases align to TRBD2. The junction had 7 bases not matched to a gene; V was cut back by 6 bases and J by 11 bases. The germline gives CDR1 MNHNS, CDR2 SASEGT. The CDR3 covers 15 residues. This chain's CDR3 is CASREGTSGRSELFF. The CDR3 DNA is TGTGCCAGCAGAGAGGGGACTAGCGGGAGGAGTGAGCTGTTTTTT.

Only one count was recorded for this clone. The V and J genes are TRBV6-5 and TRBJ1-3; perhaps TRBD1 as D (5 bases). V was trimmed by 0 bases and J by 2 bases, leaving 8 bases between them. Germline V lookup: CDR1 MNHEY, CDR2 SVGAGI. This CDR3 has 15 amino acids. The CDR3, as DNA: TGTGCCAGCAGTTACTCCAGGGATGCTGGAAACACCATATATTTT. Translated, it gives CASSYSRDAGNTIYF.

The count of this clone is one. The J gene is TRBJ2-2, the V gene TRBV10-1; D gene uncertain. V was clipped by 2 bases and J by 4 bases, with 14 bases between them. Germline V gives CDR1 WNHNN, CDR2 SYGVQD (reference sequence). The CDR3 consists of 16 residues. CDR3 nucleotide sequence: TGCGCCAGCAGTGAGGAAAGGGCTCCCCCCACCGGGGAGCTGTTTTTT. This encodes CASSEERAPPTGELFF.

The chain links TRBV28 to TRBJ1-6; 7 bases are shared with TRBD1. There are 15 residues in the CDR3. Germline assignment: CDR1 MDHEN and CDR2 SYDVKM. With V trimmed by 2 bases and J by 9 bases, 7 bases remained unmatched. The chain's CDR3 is CASSLRDSDISPLHF. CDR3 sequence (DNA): TGTGCCAGCAGTTTACGGGACAGCGACATTTCACCCCTCCACTTT.

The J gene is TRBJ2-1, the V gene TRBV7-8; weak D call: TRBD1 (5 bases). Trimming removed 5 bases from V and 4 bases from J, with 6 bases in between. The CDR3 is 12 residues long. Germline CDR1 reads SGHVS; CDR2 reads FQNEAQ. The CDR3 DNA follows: TGTGCCAGCAGCGGACAATACAATGAGCAGTTCTTC. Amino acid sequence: CASSGQYNEQFF.

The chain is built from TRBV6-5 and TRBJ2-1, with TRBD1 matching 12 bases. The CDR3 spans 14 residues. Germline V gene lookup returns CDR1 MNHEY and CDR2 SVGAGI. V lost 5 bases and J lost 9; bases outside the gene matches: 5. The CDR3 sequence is CASSPGTGGGEQFF. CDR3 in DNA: TGTGCCAGCAGTCCCGGGACAGGGGGCGGTGAGCAGTTCTTC.

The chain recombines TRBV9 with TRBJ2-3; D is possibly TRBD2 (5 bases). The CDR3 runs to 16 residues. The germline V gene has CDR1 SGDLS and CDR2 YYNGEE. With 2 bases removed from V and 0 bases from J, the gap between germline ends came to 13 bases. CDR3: CASSVYRLASTDTQYF. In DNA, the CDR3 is TGTGCCAGCAGCGTCTATCGGCTAGCCAGCACAGATACGCAGTATTTT.

The CDR3 region has the DNA TGTGCCTGGAGTGTACATGGGACAGGGGGCGAGCAGTACTTC. Translation gives CAWSVHGTGGEQYF. The genes are TRBV30 and TRBJ2-5, with TRBD1 identical over 11 bases. The DNA end lines up better with TRBJ2-7; the J call may be wrong. The CDR3 runs to 14 residues. In germline, CDR1 is GTSNPN, CDR2 SVGIG (reference sequence).

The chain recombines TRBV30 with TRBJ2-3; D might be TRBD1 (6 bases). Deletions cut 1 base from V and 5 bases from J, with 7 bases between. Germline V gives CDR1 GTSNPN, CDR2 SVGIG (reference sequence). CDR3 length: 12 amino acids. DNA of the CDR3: TGTGCCTGGAGTGGCAGGGGAGATACGCAGTATTTT. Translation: CAWSGRGDTQYF.

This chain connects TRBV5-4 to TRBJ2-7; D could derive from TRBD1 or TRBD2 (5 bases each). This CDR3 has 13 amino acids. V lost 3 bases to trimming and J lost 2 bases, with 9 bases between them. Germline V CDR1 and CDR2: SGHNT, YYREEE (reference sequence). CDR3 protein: CASSSQGPYEQYF. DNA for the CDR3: TGTGCCAGCAGCTCCCAGGGACCCTACGAGCAGTACTTC.

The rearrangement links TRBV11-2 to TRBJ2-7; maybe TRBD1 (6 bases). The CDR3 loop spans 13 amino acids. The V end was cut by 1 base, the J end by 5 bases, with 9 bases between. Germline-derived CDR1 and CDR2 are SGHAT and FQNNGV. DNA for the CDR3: TGTGCCAGCAGCTTAGTGGGGGCCCACGAGCAGTACTTC. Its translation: CASSLVGAHEQYF.

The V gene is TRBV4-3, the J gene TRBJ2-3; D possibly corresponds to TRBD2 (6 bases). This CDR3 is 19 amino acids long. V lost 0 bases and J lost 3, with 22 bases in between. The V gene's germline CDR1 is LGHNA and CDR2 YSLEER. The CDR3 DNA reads TGCGCCAGCAGCCAAGAATGCCTCTGCCTAGCGAGTTTAACAGATACGCAGTATTTT. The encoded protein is CASSQECLCLASLTDTQYF.

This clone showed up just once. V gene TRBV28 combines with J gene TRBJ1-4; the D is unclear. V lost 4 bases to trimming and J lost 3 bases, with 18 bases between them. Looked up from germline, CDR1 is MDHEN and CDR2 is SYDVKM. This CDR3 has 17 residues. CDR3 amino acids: CASSSYSKGTANEKLFF. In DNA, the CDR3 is TGTGCCAGCAGTTCTTACTCCAAGGGTACTGCTAATGAAAAACTGTTTTTT.

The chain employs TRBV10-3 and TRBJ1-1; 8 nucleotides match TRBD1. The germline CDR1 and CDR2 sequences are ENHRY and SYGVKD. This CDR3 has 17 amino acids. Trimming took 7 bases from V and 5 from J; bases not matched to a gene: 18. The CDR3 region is CAIKTGGQGGTGTEAFF. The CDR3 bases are TGTGCCATCAAAACCGGCGGACAGGGCGGTACGGGGACTGAAGCTTTCTTT.

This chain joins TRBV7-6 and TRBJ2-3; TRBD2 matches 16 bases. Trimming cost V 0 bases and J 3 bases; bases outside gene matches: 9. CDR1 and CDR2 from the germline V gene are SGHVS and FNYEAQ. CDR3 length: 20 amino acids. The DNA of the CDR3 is TGTGCCAGCAGCTTAGCGCCGGGACTAGCGGGAGGGCAGTGGACAGATACGCAGTATTTT. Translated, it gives CASSLAPGLAGGQWTDTQYF.

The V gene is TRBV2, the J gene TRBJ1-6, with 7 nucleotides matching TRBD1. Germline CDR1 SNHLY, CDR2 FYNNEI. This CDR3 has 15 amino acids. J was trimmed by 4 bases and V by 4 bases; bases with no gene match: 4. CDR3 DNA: TGTGCCAGCAGTGCAAGACAGGGATATAATTCACCCCTCCACTTT. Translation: CASSARQGYNSPLHF.

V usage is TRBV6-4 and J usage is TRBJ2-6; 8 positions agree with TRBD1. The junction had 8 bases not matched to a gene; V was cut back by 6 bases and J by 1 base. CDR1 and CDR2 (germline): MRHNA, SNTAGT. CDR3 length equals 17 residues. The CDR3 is CASSDGQGASGANVLTF. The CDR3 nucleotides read TGTGCCAGCAGCGACGGACAGGGAGCTTCTGGGGCCAACGTCCTGACTTTC.

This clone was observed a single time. This CDR3 is CAAGLAGGETQYF. DNA for the CDR3: TGTGCCGCTGGACTAGCGGGAGGGGAGACCCAGTACTTC. V usage is TRBV30 and J usage is TRBJ2-5; TRBD2 matches at 15 bases. V trimming: 8 bases; J trimming: 5 bases; junction bases outside the gene matches: 3. Looked up from germline, CDR1 is GTSNPN and CDR2 is SVGIG (reference sequence). The CDR3 has 13 residues.

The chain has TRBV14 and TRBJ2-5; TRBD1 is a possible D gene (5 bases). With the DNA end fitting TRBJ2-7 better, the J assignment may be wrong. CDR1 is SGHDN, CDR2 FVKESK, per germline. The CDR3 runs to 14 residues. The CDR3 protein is CASSQQGGAYEQYF. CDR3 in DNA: TGTGCCAGCAGCCAACAGGGTGGGGCCTACGAGCAGTACTTC.

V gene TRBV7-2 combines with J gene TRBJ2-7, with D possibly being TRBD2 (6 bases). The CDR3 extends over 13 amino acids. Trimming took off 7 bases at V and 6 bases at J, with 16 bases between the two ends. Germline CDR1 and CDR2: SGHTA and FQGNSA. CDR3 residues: CASMGGGTPEQYF. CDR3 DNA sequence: TGTGCCAGCATGGGAGGCGGGACCCCCGAGCAGTACTTC.

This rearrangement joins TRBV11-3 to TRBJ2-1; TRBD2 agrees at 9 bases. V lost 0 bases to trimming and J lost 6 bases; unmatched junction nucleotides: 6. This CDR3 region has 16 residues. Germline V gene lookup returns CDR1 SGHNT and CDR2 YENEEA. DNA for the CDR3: TGTGCCAGCAGCTTAGAGTGGCGGGAGGGCCTCAATGAGCAGTTCTTC. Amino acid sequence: CASSLEWREGLNEQFF.

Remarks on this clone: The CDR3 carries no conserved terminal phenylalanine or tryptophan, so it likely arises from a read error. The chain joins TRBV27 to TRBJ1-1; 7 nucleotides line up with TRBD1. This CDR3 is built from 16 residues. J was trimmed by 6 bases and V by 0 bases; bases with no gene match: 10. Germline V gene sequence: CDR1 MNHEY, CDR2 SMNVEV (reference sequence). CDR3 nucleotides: TGTGCCAGCAGTTTATCGGGGACAGTCGGGGAGGCTGAAGCTTTCTCT. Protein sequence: CASSLSGTVGEAEAFS.

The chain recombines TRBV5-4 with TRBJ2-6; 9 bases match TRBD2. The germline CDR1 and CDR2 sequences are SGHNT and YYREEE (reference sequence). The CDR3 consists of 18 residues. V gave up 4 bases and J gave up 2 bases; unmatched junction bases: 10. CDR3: CASSPPGLALAGANVLTF. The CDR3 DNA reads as TGTGCCAGCAGCCCGCCGGGACTAGCATTGGCTGGGGCCAACGTCCTGACTTTC.

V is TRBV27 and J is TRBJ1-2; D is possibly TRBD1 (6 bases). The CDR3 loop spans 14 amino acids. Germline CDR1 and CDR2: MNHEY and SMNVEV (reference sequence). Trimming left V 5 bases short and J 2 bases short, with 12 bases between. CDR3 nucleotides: TGTGCCAGCAGTGCCTCCGGGACAAACTATGGCTACACCTTC. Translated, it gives CASSASGTNYGYTF.

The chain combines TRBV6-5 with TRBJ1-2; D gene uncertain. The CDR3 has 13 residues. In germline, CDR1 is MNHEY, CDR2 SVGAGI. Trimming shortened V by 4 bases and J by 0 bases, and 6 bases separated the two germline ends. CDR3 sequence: CASSCRANYGYTF. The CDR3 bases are TGTGCCAGCAGTTGCCGAGCTAACTATGGCTACACCTTC.